This TCR beta chain was retrieved from a study of tumor T cells in aggressive B-cell lymphoma. Using immunoSEQ multiplex PCR, the repertoire was profiled, and TCRdb retains in-frame clones only, with some absent. The repertoire includes thousands of clones, approximately 78% of them detected once, and over 2.5% sits in the top ten. Looked up from germline, CDR1 is SGHVS and CDR2 is FNYEAQ. V gave up 1 base and J gave up 0 bases, with 10 bases separating them. The CDR3 is made up of 15 amino acids. The origin of this receptor is an adult with diffuse large B cell lymphoma. The chain employs TRBV7-6 and TRBJ2-7, with D hard to call. Sequencing was done on a sample of tumor tissue. The CDR3 loop reads CASSLESAASYEQYF. The CDR3 DNA reads as TGTGCCAGCAGCTTAGAAAGCGCAGCCTCCTACGAGCAGTACTTC.